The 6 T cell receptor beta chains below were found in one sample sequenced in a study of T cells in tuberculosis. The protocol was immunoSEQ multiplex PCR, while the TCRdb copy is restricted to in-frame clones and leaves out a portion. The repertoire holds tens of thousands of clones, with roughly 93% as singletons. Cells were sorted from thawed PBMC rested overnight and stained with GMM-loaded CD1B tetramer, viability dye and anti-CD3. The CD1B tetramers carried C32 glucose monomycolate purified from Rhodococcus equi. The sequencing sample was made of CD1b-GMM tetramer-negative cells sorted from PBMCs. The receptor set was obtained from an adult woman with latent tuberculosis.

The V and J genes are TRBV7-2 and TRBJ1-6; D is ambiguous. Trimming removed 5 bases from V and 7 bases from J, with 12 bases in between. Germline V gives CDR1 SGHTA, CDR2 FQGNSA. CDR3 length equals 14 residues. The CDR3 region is CASSPDGQNSPLHF. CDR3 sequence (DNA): TGTGCCAGCAGCCCGGATGGGCAAAATTCACCCCTCCACTTT.

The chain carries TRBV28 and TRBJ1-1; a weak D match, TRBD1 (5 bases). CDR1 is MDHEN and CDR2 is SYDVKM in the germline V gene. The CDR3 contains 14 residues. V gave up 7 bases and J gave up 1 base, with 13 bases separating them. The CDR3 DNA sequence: TGTGCCAGCACCACTAAGGGGTCGAACACTGAAGCTTTCTTT. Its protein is CASTTKGSNTEAFF.

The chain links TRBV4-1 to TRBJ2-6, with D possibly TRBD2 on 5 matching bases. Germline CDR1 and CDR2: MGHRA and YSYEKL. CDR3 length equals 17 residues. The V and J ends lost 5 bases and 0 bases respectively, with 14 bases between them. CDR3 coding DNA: TGCGCCAGCAGCGCGGGCACCTTGTCCTCTGGGGCCAACGTCCTGACTTTC. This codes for CASSAGTLSSGANVLTF.

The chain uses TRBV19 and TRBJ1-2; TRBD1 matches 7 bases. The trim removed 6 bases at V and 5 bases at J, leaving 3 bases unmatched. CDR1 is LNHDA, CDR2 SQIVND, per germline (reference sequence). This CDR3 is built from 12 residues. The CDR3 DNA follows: TGTGCCAGTAGAACGGGACAGTATGGCTACACCTTC. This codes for CASRTGQYGYTF.

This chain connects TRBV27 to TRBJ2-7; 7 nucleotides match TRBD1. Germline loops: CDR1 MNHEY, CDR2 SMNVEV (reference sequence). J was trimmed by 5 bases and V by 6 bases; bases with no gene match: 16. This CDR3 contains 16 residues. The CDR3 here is CASSPLPTGLEDEQYF. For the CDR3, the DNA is TGTGCCAGCAGCCCCCTCCCGACAGGGTTGGAAGACGAGCAGTACTTC.

The CDR3 is CASSLVGTNRGGTIYF. CDR3 DNA sequence: TGTGCCAGCAGCTTGGTGGGGACAAACCGAGGGGGCACCATATATTTT. V and J are TRBV5-5 and TRBJ1-3, with D maybe TRBD1 (6 bases). The CDR3 runs to 16 residues. The ends were cut back, 0 bases at V and 9 bases at J, with 19 bases in the middle. The germline CDR1 and CDR2 sequences are SGHKS and YYEKEE (reference sequence).